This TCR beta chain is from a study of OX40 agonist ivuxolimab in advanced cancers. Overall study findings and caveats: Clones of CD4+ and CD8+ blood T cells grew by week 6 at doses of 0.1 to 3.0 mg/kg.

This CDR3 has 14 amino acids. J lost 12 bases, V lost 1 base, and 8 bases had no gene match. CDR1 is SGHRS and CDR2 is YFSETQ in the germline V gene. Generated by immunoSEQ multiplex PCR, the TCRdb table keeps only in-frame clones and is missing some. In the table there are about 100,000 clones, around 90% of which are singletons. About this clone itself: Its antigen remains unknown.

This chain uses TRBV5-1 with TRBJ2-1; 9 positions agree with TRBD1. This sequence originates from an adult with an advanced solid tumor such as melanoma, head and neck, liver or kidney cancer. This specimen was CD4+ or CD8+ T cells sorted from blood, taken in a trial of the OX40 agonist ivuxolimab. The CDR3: CASSLNTGGPLQFF. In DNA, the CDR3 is TGCGCCAGCAGCTTGAATACAGGGGGCCCCCTGCAGTTCTTC.